These 28 T cell receptor beta chains came from one sample sequenced in a study of blood T cell repertoires in COVID-19. The table came from immunoSEQ multiplex PCR; TCRdb's copy has only in-frame clones and leaves some out. This table has approximately 470,000 clones, 75% to 90% appearing once. Material: PBMCs or T cells enriched from blood (not recorded which). Source of these receptors: a woman aged 18-29 years who had recovered from COVID-19.

The chain has TRBV29-1 and TRBJ1-2; 9 bases are a match to TRBD1. Germline lookup yields CDR1 SQVTM and CDR2 ANQGSEA. This CDR3 comprises 15 residues. V shed 3 bases and J 7 bases; nucleotides not matched to a gene: 12. The chain's CDR3 is CSVDGAPGQGAGYTF. Here the CDR3 DNA reads TGCAGCGTTGATGGGGCACCGGGACAGGGCGCTGGCTACACCTTC.

The chain combines TRBV12-5 with TRBJ2-5; TRBD2 might be the D (6 bases). Germline V lookup: CDR1 LGHNT, CDR2 FRNRAP. V shed 9 bases and J shed 5 bases, with 22 bases lying between them. The CDR3 spans 15 residues. Written as DNA, the CDR3 is TGTGCTAGCTCCAACGCAGTAGGGGCGGGGGAGACCCAGTACTTC. Amino acids: CASSNAVGAGETQYF.

The genes are TRBV23-1 and TRBJ1-2; possibly TRBD1 for D (5 bases). TRBV23-1 falls under the ORF class, with uncertain function. The ends were cut back, 8 bases at V and 6 bases at J, with 22 bases in the middle. This CDR3 has 15 amino acids. The CDR3 here is CASSREVGDRNGYTF. CDR3 in DNA: TGCGCCAGCTCCCGGGAGGTGGGGGATAGGAATGGCTACACCTTC.

The chain links TRBV5-1 to TRBJ2-7; weak D call: TRBD1 (5 bases). Germline V CDR1 and CDR2: SGHRS, YFSETQ. Trimming removed 4 bases from V and 3 bases from J, with 11 bases in between. The CDR3 totals 13 residues. The CDR3 nucleotides read TGCGCCAGCAGCCGTGGACAACTCTACGAGCAGTACTTC. This encodes CASSRGQLYEQYF.

The CDR3: CASSRDGLQAFF. In nucleotides, the CDR3 is TGTGCCAGCAGCCGAGACGGACTACAAGCTTTCTTT. The rearrangement joins TRBV3-1 (or the pseudogene TRBV3-2) to TRBJ1-1, with no clear D. This CDR3 contains 12 residues. CDR1 LGHDT and CDR2 YNNKEL come from the germline V gene (reference sequence). The V gene lost 4 bases and the J gene lost 9 bases, with 12 bases spanning the gap.

This clone occurred a few times. This chain links TRBV28 with TRBJ1-1; 12 nucleotides agree with TRBD1. CDR1 MDHEN and CDR2 SYDVKM come from the germline V gene. This CDR3 region has 15 residues. After removal of 8 bases from V and 2 bases from J, the junction contained 6 bases not matched to a gene. The CDR3 coding sequence is TGTGCCAGCCAACAAGGGACAGGGGGCAACACTGAAGCTTTCTTT. Its translation is CASQQGTGGNTEAFF.

CDR3 sequence reads: CASSQDSRGEKLFF. DNA for the CDR3: TGCGCCAGCAGCCAAGATTCCAGGGGGGAAAAACTGTTTTTT. The J gene is TRBJ1-4, the V gene TRBV4-1, with 7 nucleotides matching TRBD1. The V gene's germline CDR1 is MGHRA and CDR2 YSYEKL. The CDR3 is 14 amino acids. Unmatched junction bases numbered 3, after V lost 0 bases and J lost 8 bases.

This sequence joins TRBV19 and TRBJ2-1, with TRBD2 matching 8 bases. The V segment lost 4 bases and the J segment 4 bases; nucleotides outside the gene matches: 3. This CDR3 contains 14 residues. Germline CDR1 reads LNHDA; CDR2 reads SQIVND (reference sequence). The CDR3 DNA is TGTGCCAGTAGTAATCAGCGGGGGTACAATGAGCAGTTCTTC. This codes for CASSNQRGYNEQFF. Filled out from reference TRBV19 and TRBJ2-1, the complete variable domain reads DGGITQSPKYLFRKEGQNVTLSCEQNLNHDAMYWYRQDPGQGLRLIYYSQIVNDFQKGDIAEGYSVSREKKESFPLTVTSAQKNPTAFYLCASSNQRGYNEQFFGPGTRLTVL.

The rearrangement uses TRBV20-1 and TRBJ2-1; no definite D call. The CDR3 runs to 10 residues. CDR1 DFQATT and CDR2 SNEGSKA come from the germline V gene (reference sequence). The V gene lost 5 bases and the J gene lost 8 bases, with 7 bases spanning the gap. The CDR3 loop is CSASTDEQFF. In DNA form, the CDR3 reads TGCAGTGCTTCCACAGATGAGCAGTTCTTC.

The V and J genes are TRBV5-6 and TRBJ1-2; D is ambiguous. The V gene lost 0 bases and the J gene lost 4 bases, with 19 bases spanning the gap. CDR1 is SGHDT, CDR2 YYEEEE, per germline. The CDR3 is 17 amino acids. The CDR3 DNA reads TGTGCCAGCAGCTTGGCCGCGGATCCCAGAGGAAGCTATGGCTACACCTTC. Amino acid sequence: CASSLAADPRGSYGYTF.

The rearrangement links TRBV12-5 to TRBJ2-3; unclear D gene. Trimming removed 1 base at V and 0 bases at J, with 8 bases between. CDR3 length: 15 residues. CDR1 is LGHNT, CDR2 FRNRAP, per germline. The CDR3 DNA reads as TGTGCTAGTGGTTTGGGGCACCAAAGCACAGATACGCAGTATTTT. It translates to CASGLGHQSTDTQYF.

This clone was recorded only once. V usage is TRBV2 and J usage is TRBJ1-6; 8 nucleotides line up with TRBD1. V lost 8 bases, J lost 11 bases, and 8 bases stayed unmatched. The V gene's germline CDR1 is SNHLY and CDR2 FYNNEI. This CDR3 comprises 13 residues. CDR3 bases: TGTGCCAGCCATGCAGGGGGCCTTCCACCCCTCCACTTT. Translating gives CASHAGGLPPLHF.

This clone was found once. This chain connects TRBV10-1 to TRBJ2-1; a weak D match, TRBD1 (6 bases). Germline V gene sequence: CDR1 WNHNN, CDR2 SYGVQD (reference sequence). V was shortened by 11 bases and J by 0 bases, with 20 bases between the two germline ends. The CDR3 consists of 16 residues. CDR3: CAPALDRSSSYNEQFF. The CDR3 coding sequence is TGCGCCCCTGCCCTAGACAGGTCCAGCTCCTACAATGAGCAGTTCTTC.

In regard to this clone: The same CDR3 also results from other DNA sequences found in this sample. The CDR3, as DNA: TGTGCCAGCAGTTTAGGACAGGGGACTGGCTACACCTTC. This translates into CASSLGQGTGYTF. The chain combines TRBV12-3 or TRBV12-4 with TRBJ1-2, with 8 bases lining up with TRBD1. CDR3 length equals 13 residues. The junction had 2 bases not matched to a gene; V was cut back by 1 base and J by 7 bases.

The chain links TRBV29-1 to TRBJ1-1, with no clear D. Germline V gene data show CDR1 as SQVTM and CDR2 as ANQGSEA. Trimming pared 6 bases from V and 8 bases from J, leaving 10 bases between. The CDR3 spans 10 residues. The CDR3 protein is CSVHTGEAFF. Here the CDR3 DNA reads TGCAGCGTCCACACGGGGGAAGCTTTCTTT. The full variable domain, completed using reference TRBV29-1 and TRBJ1-1, is SAVISQKPSRDICQRGTSLTIQCQVDSQVTMMFWYRQQPGQSLTLIATANQGSEATYESGFVIDKFPISRPNLTFSTLTVSNMSPEDSSIYLCSVHTGEAFFGQGTRLTVV.

This clone has only one observation. The rearrangement uses TRBV6-5 and TRBJ1-6; D is possibly TRBD1 (5 bases). The V and J ends lost 6 bases and 7 bases respectively, with 13 bases between them. The CDR3 totals 14 residues. Germline-derived CDR1 and CDR2 are MNHEY and SVGAGI. This CDR3 reads CASRGPNSNSPLHF. CDR3 bases: TGTGCCAGCAGGGGGCCGAACTCAAATTCACCCCTCCACTTT.

The chain is built from TRBV3-1 (or the pseudogene TRBV3-2) and TRBJ1-2; no clear D gene. This CDR3 spans 15 amino acids. V lost 2 bases to trimming and J lost 0 bases, with 10 bases between them. CDR1 is LGHDT, CDR2 YNNKEL, per germline (reference sequence). The CDR3 nucleotides are TGTGCCAGCAGCCAACGAGGGTACACTAACTATGGCTACACCTTC. Translating gives CASSQRGYTNYGYTF.

This rearrangement joins TRBV5-4 to TRBJ2-5; possibly TRBD1 for D (7 bases). CDR3 length equals 15 residues. V dropped 5 bases and J dropped 4 bases, with 18 bases sitting between them. Per the germline V gene, CDR1 is SGHNT and CDR2 is YYREEE (reference sequence). CDR3 sequence reads: CASSSPQGGGETQYF. For the CDR3, the DNA is TGTGCCAGCAGTTCACCGCAGGGGGGTGGAGAGACCCAGTACTTC.

This clone showed up just once. The chain has TRBV2 and TRBJ2-6, with TRBD1 identical over 10 bases. Germline V gives CDR1 SNHLY, CDR2 FYNNEI. CDR3 size: 17 residues. V dropped 6 bases and J dropped 4; count of bases not matched to a gene: 9. CDR3 sequence: CASRPGTGVTGANVLTF. CDR3 sequence (DNA): TGTGCCAGCAGGCCAGGGACAGGGGTAACGGGGGCCAACGTCCTGACTTTC.

This clone has a count of ten or more. This rearrangement joins TRBV5-1 to TRBJ1-1; 8 bases agree with TRBD1. This CDR3 region has 15 residues. Germline V gene lookup returns CDR1 SGHRS and CDR2 YFSETQ. J gave up 4 bases and V 1 base, and 6 bases lay outside the gene matches. CDR3 DNA: TGCGCCAGCAGCTTGTACGGACAGGGAGGCACTGAAGCTTTCTTT. It encodes CASSLYGQGGTEAFF.

This clone was recorded only once. The rearrangement uses TRBV11-2 and TRBJ2-5; D perhaps matches TRBD1 (6 bases). The CDR3 is 15 amino acids. V was clipped by 5 bases and J by 6 bases, with 19 bases between them. In germline, CDR1 is SGHAT, CDR2 FQNNGV. The CDR3 is CASSTLNREVKTQYF. Written as DNA, the CDR3 is TGTGCCAGCAGCACCCTTAACAGGGAAGTGAAGACCCAGTACTTC.

The V and J genes are TRBV4-1 and TRBJ1-2, with D perhaps TRBD1 (5 bases). CDR3 length equals 14 residues. Germline assignment: CDR1 MGHRA and CDR2 YSYEKL. Deletions cut 1 base from V and 8 bases from J, with 14 bases between. CDR3 sequence (DNA): TGCGCCAGCAGCCAAGGACTCCGGGGGGGAGGCTACACCTTC. This gives the protein CASSQGLRGGGYTF.

The rearrangement links TRBV28 to TRBJ1-1; 7 bases match TRBD1. Losses at the gene ends were 7 bases for V and 1 base for J; bases not matched to a gene: 9. The CDR3 covers 15 residues. Germline values: CDR1 MDHEN, CDR2 SYDVKM. The CDR3 is CASNSRGTANTEAFF. The CDR3 DNA reads TGTGCCAGCAACTCTCGCGGGACAGCGAACACTGAAGCTTTCTTT.

The rearrangement uses TRBV28 and TRBJ2-5, with 7 bases that match TRBD2. This CDR3 is built from 13 residues. In germline, CDR1 is MDHEN, CDR2 SYDVKM. V dropped 11 bases and J dropped 5; count of bases not matched to a gene: 11. The CDR3 protein is CAAGRGVGETQYF. The CDR3 nucleotides read TGTGCCGCGGGACGGGGGGTAGGCGAGACCCAGTACTTC.

The rearrangement joins TRBV9 to TRBJ1-1; tentative D call: TRBD1 (6 bases). V was pared by 4 bases and J by 1 base, with 14 bases between. This CDR3 contains 15 residues. Germline loops: CDR1 SGDLS, CDR2 YYNGEE. CDR3 loop: CASSPRGASNTEAFF. For the CDR3, the DNA is TGTGCCAGCAGCCCACGGGGGGCCTCGAACACTGAAGCTTTCTTT.

The chain combines TRBV10-2 with TRBJ2-7; D is undetermined. The CDR3 loop spans 13 amino acids. With 3 bases removed from V and 1 base from J, the gap between germline ends came to 7 bases. The V gene's germline CDR1 is WSHSY and CDR2 SAAADI. The CDR3 sequence is CASSDIGSYEQYF. For the CDR3, the DNA is TGCGCCAGCAGTGACATCGGTTCCTACGAGCAGTACTTC.

The chain employs TRBV27 and TRBJ1-2, with TRBD1 identical over 7 bases. This CDR3 spans 17 amino acids. Germline V gene sequence: CDR1 MNHEY, CDR2 SMNVEV (reference sequence). With 3 bases clipped from V and 4 bases from J, the junction kept 14 bases outside the gene matches. The CDR3 nucleotides read TGTGCCAGCAGTTTCCCTAAAGACAGGGAAGGCGGCTATGGCTACACCTTC. Its protein is CASSFPKDREGGYGYTF.

The chain couples TRBV5-4 to TRBJ2-5, with 9 nucleotides matching TRBD2. The CDR3 is 16 residues long. With 0 bases clipped from V and 5 bases from J, the junction kept 8 bases outside the gene matches. Germline values: CDR1 SGHNT, CDR2 YYREEE (reference sequence). CDR3 nucleotide sequence: TGTGCCAGCAGCTTGGGGGCGGGGGGGCCTGAGGAGACCCAGTACTTC. Its translation is CASSLGAGGPEETQYF. Full variable domain (missing parts from reference TRBV5-4 and TRBJ2-5): ETGVTQSPTHLIKTRGQQVTLRCSSQSGHNTVSWYQQALGQGPQFIFQYYREEENGRGNFPPRFSGLQFPNYSSELNVNALELDDSALYLCASSLGAGGPEETQYFGPGTRLLVL.